This T cell receptor beta chain derives from a study of regulatory T cells in long-lasting Graves disease. Study at large: Antithyroid drugs had been given to newly diagnosed Graves' patients for under 3 months.

Time point specified: newly diagnosed GD, antithyroid drugs for less than 3 months. RNA extracted from PBMCs served as the sequencing template. Diagnoses of Graves' disease were made by American Thyroid Association guidelines. This clonotype has at least ten counts. This CDR3 region has 15 residues. The trim removed 7 bases at V and 4 bases at J, leaving 10 bases unmatched. The V gene's germline CDR1 is MNHNS and CDR2 SASEGT. TCR beta libraries were built with iRepertoire HTBI primers and Arm-PCR of CDR3 regions. MiXCR, applied by TCRdb to the multiplex PCR reads, yields one record per CDR3 protein. The profile shows 350,000 to 550,000 distinct CDR3 sequences, around 15% of them singletons. This sample was also put to use in a study of T cells in Graves' hyperthyroidism and ophthalmopathy.

The clonotype was recovered from a woman aged 50 to 65 with Graves disease. V and J are TRBV6-1 and TRBJ2-5; 9 bases align to TRBD1. Sample: peripheral blood mononuclear cells (PBMCs), taken at new diagnosis, from a patient treated with antithyroid drugs. DNA for the CDR3: TGTGCCAGCACGAAAGACAGGGGGTACAGAGAGACCCAGTACTTC. Its protein product is CASTKDRGYRETQYF.